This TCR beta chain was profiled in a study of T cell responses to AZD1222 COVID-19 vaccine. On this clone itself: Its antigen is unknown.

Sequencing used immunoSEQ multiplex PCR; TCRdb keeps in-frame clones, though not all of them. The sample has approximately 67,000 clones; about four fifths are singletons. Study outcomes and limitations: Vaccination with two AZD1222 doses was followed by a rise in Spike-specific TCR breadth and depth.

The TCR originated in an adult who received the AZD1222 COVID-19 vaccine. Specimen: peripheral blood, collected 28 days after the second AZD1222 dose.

CDR3 sequence reads: CASRPIQVYEQYF. In DNA form, the CDR3 reads TGTGCCAGCAGACCGATCCAAGTCTACGAGCAGTACTTC. The chain links TRBV5-6 to TRBJ2-7, with D uncertain. Germline values: CDR1 SGHDT, CDR2 YYEEEE. The CDR3 covers 13 residues. V lost 5 bases and J 3 bases, leaving 12 bases between the germline ends.